Listed below are T cell receptor beta chains from one sample, sequenced in a study of T cells after somatic rescue of genetic block. The data were produced by immunoSEQ multiplex PCR, yet TCRdb's version contains in-frame clones alone and is incomplete. The sample has tens of thousands of clones; roughly 88% are singletons. Material: peripheral blood mononuclear cells (PBMCs). Receptors were obtained from a man younger than 40. CDR3s include the opening cysteine and the closing phenylalanine or tryptophan. The order of the fields is D gene, J gene, clone size, V gene, CDR3 DNA, CDR3 protein. D genes are given only for firm matches. Expanded clones get a size class; other rows say once, few or many, or leave the size out.

TRBD1,TRBJ2-7,.,TRBV18,TGTGCCAGCTCACCCCTGGGACAGGGAGCCTACGAGCAGTACTTC,CASSPLGQGAYEQYF
.,TRBJ2-1,.,TRBV14,TGTGCCAGCAGCTCAAGGACACGGGAGCCCTACAATGAGCAGTTCTTC,CASSSRTREPYNEQFF
.,TRBJ1-5,.,TRBV6-5,TGTGCCAGCAGCCCCGATCGGACGCAGCCCCAGCATTTT,CASSPDRTQPQHF
.,TRBJ2-1,.,TRBV18,TGTGCCAGCTCACGCGGGGTAGCGCGGGGAAACTACAATGAGCAGTTCTTC,CASSRGVARGNYNEQFF
TRBD1,TRBJ2-7,.,TRBV9,TGTGCCAGCAGCGTAAGTTCTCAGGGGGCGAGCGAGCAGTACTTC,CASSVSSQGASEQYF
.,TRBJ1-5,once,TRBV30,TGTGCCTGGGGGGTTCGTTGGGGGCAGCCCCAGCATTTT,CAWGVRWGQPQHF
.,TRBJ2-7,.,TRBV10-3,TGTGCCATCAGTGAGTCAGCGGAGCAGTACTTC,CAISESAEQYF
TRBD1,TRBJ1-5,.,TRBV6-6,TGTGCCAGCAGTCGACAGGGCTTAGGGCCCCAGCATTTT,CASSRQGLGPQHF
.,TRBJ2-7,.,TRBV29-1,TGCAGCGTTGATGTCGGGGAAACAACCTACGAGCAGTACTTC,CSVDVGETTYEQYF
.,TRBJ1-2,once,TRBV6-5,TGTGCCAGCAGTTACAGGGGACGGTTCGGGGGCTACACCTTC,CASSYRGRFGGYTF
.,TRBJ2-7,.,TRBV5-5,TGTGCCAGCAGCTCCCCAGGGTACGAGCAGTACTTC,CASSSPGYEQYF
.,TRBJ2-1,.,TRBV5-6,TGTGCCAGCAGCTTCGGTTTAACCGGGGTGTATGAGCAGTTCTTC,CASSFGLTGVYEQFF